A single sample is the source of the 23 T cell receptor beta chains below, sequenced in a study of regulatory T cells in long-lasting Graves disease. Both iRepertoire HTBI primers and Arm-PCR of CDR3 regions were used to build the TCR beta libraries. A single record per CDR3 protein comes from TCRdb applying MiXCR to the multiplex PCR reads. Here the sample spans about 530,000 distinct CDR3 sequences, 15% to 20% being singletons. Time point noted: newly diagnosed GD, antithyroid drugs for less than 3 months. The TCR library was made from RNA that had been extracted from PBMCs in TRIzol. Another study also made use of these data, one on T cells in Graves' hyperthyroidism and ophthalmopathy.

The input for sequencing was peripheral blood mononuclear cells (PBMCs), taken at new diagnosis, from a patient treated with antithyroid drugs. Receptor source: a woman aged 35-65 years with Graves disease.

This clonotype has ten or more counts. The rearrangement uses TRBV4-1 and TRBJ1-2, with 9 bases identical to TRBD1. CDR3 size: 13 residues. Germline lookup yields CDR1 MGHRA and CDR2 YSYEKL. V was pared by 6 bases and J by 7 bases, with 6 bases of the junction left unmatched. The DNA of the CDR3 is TGCGCCAGCAGTTGGACAGGGGAGACTGGCTACACCTTC. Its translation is CASSWTGETGYTF.

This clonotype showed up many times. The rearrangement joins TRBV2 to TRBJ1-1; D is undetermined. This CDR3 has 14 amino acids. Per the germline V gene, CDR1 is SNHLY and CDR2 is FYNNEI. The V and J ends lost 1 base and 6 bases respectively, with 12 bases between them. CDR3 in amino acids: CASSEGFSGAEAFF. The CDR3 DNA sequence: TGTGCCAGCAGTGAAGGATTTTCAGGCGCTGAAGCTTTCTTT. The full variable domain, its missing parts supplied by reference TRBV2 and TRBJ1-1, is EPEVTQTPSHQVTQMGQEVILRCVPISNHLYFYWYRQILGQKVEFLVSFYNNEISEKSEIFDDQFSVERPDGSNFTLKIRSTKLEDSAMYFCASSEGFSGAEAFFGQGTRLTVV.

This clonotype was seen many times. CDR3 nucleotide sequence: TGTGCCAGCAGCTTGTTTAGCGCCGGGGAGCTGTTTTTT. Protein sequence: CASSLFSAGELFF. V is TRBV5-5 and J is TRBJ2-2; a weak D match, TRBD2 (5 bases). Germline V gene data show CDR1 as SGHKS and CDR2 as YYEKEE (reference sequence). Deletions cut 1 base from V and 6 bases from J, with 7 bases between. The CDR3 runs 13 residues.

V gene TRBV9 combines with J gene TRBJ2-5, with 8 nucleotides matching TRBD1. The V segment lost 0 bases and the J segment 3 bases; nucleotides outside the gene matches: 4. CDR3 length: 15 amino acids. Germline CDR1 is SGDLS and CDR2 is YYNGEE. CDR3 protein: CASSVDTGGEETQYF. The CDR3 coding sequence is TGTGCCAGCAGCGTAGATACAGGGGGAGAAGAGACCCAGTACTTC.

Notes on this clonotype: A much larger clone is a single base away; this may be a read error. The CDR3 DNA follows: TGCGCCAGCAGCGGGACGACAGGGGTTAAGGCGAACACTGAAGCTTTCTTT. Translated, it gives CASSGTTGVKANTEAFF. This chain links TRBV5-1 with TRBJ1-1; 8 nucleotides match TRBD1. Germline CDR1 is SGHRS and CDR2 is YFSETQ. The V segment lost 4 bases and the J segment 1 base; nucleotides outside the gene matches: 12. The CDR3 contains 17 residues.

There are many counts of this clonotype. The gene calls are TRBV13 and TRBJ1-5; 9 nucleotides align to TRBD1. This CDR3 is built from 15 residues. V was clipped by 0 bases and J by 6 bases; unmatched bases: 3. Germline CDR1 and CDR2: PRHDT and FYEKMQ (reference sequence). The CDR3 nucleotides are TGTGCCAGCAGCTTAGGAGGGACAGGGTTTCAGCCCCAGCATTTT. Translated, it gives CASSLGGTGFQPQHF.

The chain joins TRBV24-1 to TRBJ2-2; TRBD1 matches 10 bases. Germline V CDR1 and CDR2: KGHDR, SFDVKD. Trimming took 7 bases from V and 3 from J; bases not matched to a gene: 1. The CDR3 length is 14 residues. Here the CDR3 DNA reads TGTGCCACCAGAGGGACAGGGGACACCGGGGAGCTGTTTTTT. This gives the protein CATRGTGDTGELFF.

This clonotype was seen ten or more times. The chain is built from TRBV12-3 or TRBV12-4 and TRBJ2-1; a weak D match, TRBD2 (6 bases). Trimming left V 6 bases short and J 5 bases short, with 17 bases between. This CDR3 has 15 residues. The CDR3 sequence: CASSPRGFPHNEQFF. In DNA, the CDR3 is TGTGCCAGCAGCCCCCGGGGGTTCCCACACAATGAGCAGTTCTTC.

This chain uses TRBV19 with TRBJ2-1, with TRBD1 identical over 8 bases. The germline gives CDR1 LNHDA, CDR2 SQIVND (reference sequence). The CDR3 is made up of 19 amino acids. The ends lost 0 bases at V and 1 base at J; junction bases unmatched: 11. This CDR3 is CASSIDPYFTGGSYNEQFF. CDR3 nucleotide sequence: TGTGCCAGTAGTATAGATCCCTACTTTACAGGGGGTTCCTACAATGAGCAGTTCTTC.

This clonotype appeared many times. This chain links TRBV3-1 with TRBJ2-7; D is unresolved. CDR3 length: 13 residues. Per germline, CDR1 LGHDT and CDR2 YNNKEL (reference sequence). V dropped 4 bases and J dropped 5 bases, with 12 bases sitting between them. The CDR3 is CASSRAGSDEQYF. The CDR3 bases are TGTGCCAGCAGCCGAGCCGGATCGGACGAGCAGTACTTC.

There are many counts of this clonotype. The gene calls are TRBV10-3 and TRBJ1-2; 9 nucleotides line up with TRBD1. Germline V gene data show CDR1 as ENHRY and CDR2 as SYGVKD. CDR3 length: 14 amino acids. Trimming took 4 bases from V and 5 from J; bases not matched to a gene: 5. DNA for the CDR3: TGTGCCATCAGTGGACAGGGGGTCGAGTATGGCTACACCTTC. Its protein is CAISGQGVEYGYTF.

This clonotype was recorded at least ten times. This CDR3 reads CASSSSGGRETQYF. CDR3 coding DNA: TGTGCCAGCAGTTCCTCGGGGGGTCGGGAGACCCAGTACTTC. The gene calls are TRBV28 and TRBJ2-5; 7 bases map to TRBD2. CDR3 length equals 14 residues. The ends lost 4 bases at V and 5 bases at J; junction bases unmatched: 7. The germline V gene has CDR1 MDHEN and CDR2 SYDVKM.

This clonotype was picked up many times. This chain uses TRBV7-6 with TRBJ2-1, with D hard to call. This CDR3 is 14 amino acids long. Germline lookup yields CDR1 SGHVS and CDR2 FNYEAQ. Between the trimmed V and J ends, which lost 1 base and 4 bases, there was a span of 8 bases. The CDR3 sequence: CASSLEVGYNEQFF. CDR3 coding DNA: TGTGCCAGCAGCTTAGAGGTTGGGTACAATGAGCAGTTCTTC.

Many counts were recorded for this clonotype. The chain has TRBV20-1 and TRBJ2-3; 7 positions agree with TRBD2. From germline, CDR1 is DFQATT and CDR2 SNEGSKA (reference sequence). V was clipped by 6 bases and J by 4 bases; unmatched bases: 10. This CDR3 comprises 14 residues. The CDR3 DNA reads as TGCAGTGCAAAGCCGGGGGGACCAGCAGATACGCAGTATTTT. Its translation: CSAKPGGPADTQYF.

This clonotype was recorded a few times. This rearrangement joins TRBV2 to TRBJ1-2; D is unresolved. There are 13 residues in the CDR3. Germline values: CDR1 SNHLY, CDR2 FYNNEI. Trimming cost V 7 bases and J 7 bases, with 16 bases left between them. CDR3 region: CASIRNSYFGYTF. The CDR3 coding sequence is TGTGCCAGCATAAGGAACAGCTATTTTGGCTACACCTTC.

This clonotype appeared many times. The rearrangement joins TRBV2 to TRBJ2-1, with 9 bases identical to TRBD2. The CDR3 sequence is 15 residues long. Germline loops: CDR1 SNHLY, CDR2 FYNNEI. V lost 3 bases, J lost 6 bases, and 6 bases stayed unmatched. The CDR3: CASSDRGLARNEQFF. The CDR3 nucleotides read TGTGCCAGCAGTGACCGGGGACTAGCACGCAATGAGCAGTTCTTC. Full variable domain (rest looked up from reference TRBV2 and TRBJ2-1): EPEVTQTPSHQVTQMGQEVILRCVPISNHLYFYWYRQILGQKVEFLVSFYNNEISEKSEIFDDQFSVERPDGSNFTLKIRSTKLEDSAMYFCASSDRGLARNEQFFGPGTRLTVL.

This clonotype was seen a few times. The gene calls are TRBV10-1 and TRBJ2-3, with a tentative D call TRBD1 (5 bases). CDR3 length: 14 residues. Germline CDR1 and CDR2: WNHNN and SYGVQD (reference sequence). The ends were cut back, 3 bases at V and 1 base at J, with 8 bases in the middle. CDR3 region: CASSDRQRTDTQYF. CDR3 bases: TGCGCCAGCAGTGATAGACAGCGCACAGATACGCAGTATTTT.

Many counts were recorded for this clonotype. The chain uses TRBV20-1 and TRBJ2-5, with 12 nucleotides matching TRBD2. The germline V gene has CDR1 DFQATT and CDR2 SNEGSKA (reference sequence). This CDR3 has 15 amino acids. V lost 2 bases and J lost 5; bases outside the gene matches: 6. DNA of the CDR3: TGCAGTGCTAGATCTAGCGGGGGGGCTGAGGAGACCCAGTACTTC. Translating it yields CSARSSGGAEETQYF.

CDR3 amino acids: CSARPQAPGDQPQHF. The CDR3, as DNA: TGCAGTGCTAGGCCGCAGGCCCCAGGGGATCAGCCCCAGCATTTT. The V call is TRBV20-1, the J call TRBJ1-5, with D tentatively TRBD1 (6 bases). Germline-derived CDR1 and CDR2 are DFQATT and SNEGSKA (reference sequence). The CDR3 totals 15 residues. The V and J ends lost 3 bases and 5 bases respectively, with 17 bases between them.

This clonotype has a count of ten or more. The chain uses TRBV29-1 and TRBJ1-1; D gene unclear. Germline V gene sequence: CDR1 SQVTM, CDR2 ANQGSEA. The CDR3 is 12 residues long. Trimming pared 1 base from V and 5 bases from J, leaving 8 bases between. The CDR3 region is CSVEGDWTEAFF. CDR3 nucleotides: TGCAGCGTTGAAGGAGATTGGACTGAAGCTTTCTTT.

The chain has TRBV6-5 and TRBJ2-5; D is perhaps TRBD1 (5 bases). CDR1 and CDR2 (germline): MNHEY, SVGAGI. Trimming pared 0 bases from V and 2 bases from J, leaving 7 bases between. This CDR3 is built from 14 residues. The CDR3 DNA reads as TGTGCCAGCAGTTACTCGGGGCAGCAAGAGACCCAGTACTTC. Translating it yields CASSYSGQQETQYF.

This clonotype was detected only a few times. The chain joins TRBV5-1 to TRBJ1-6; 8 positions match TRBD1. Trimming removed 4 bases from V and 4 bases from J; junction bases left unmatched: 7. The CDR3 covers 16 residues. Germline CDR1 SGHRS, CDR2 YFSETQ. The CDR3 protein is CASSPWTGSYNSPLHF. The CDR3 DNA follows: TGCGCCAGCAGCCCGTGGACAGGGAGTTATAATTCACCCCTCCACTTT.

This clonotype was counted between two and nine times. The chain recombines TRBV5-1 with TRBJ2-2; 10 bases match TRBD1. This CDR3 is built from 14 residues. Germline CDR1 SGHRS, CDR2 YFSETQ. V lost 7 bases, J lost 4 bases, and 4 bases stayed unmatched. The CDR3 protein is CASDWTGGTGELFF. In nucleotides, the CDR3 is TGCGCCAGCGACTGGACAGGGGGCACCGGGGAGCTGTTTTTT.